These T cell receptor beta chains were read from a single sample in a study of technical replicates of blood from several donors. Sequencing was performed with immunoSEQ multiplex PCR; in TCRdb, only in-frame clones are kept and a portion is missing. The table includes about 83,000 clones, around 95% detected once. The material sequenced was T cells isolated from PBMCs. The source of these receptors is a human donor in good health. Each CDR3 is given with its conserved first and last residue. Each record gives: V gene, J gene, D gene, clone size, CDR3 DNA, CDR3 protein. D genes are given only for firm matches. Only part of the rows carry a size: once, few, many, or a class if the clone is expanded.

V gene: TRBV4-1
J gene: TRBJ1-4
D gene: TRBD1
clone size: -
CDR3 DNA: TGCGCCAGCAGCCAAGATAGCAGGGGGAATGAAAAACTGTTTTTT
CDR3 protein: CASSQDSRGNEKLFF

V gene: TRBV29-1
J gene: TRBJ2-1
D gene: TRBD2
clone size: -
CDR3 DNA: TGCAGCGCTCAAAGGGGGGGGCTAGCGGGAGACAATGAGCAGTTCTTC
CDR3 protein: CSAQRGGLAGDNEQFF

V gene: TRBV19
J gene: TRBJ2-3
D gene: -
clone size: once
CDR3 DNA: TGTGCCAGTAGTATGGTCCCAGCGGGGACACACCCTATCACAGATACGCAGTATTTT
CDR3 protein: CASSMVPAGTHPITDTQYF

V gene: TRBV29-1
J gene: TRBJ2-5
D gene: TRBD2
clone size: -
CDR3 DNA: TGCAGCGTTGATGGAGCGGGAGCGGGAGAGACCCAGTACTTC
CDR3 protein: CSVDGAGAGETQYF

V gene: TRBV15
J gene: TRBJ2-1
D gene: TRBD1
clone size: -
CDR3 DNA: TGTGCCACCAGCAGGGGGACAGGGAGCTCCTACAATGAGCAGTTCTTC
CDR3 protein: CATSRGTGSSYNEQFF

V gene: TRBV5-1
J gene: TRBJ2-5
D gene: TRBD2
clone size: -
CDR3 DNA: TGCGCCAGCAGCTTGGGACTAGCGGGGGGGCCAGAAGAGACCCAGTACTTC
CDR3 protein: CASSLGLAGGPEETQYF

V gene: TRBV6-5
J gene: TRBJ1-5
D gene: -
clone size: -
CDR3 DNA: TGTGCCAGCAGTTACTCGGGGCTTAGCAATCAGCCCCAGCATTTT
CDR3 protein: CASSYSGLSNQPQHF

V gene: TRBV4-2
J gene: TRBJ2-1
D gene: TRBD2
clone size: -
CDR3 DNA: TGTGCCAGCAGCGAAAGCGGGAGTTCTGACAATGAGCAGTTCTTC
CDR3 protein: CASSESGSSDNEQFF

V gene: TRBV4-1
J gene: TRBJ2-3
D gene: -
clone size: -
CDR3 DNA: TGCGCCAGCAGCCAAGTATTAACGAAGGGGTACACAGATACGCAGTATTTT
CDR3 protein: CASSQVLTKGYTDTQYF

V gene: TRBV9
J gene: TRBJ2-1
D gene: TRBD2
clone size: -
CDR3 DNA: TGTGCCAGCAGCGTAGGGGGGGGACTAGCGGGAGTTAATGAGCAGTTCTTC
CDR3 protein: CASSVGGGLAGVNEQFF

V gene: TRBV7-6
J gene: TRBJ2-3
D gene: -
clone size: -
CDR3 DNA: TGTGCCAGCCGACGGGGGTCTCTCATCACAGATACGCAGTATTTT
CDR3 protein: CASRRGSLITDTQYF

V gene: TRBV6-5
J gene: TRBJ1-1
D gene: -
clone size: -
CDR3 DNA: TGTGCCAGCAGTTACGCCTCGTATCCACAGAACACTGAAGCTTTCTTT
CDR3 protein: CASSYASYPQNTEAFF

V gene: TRBV2
J gene: TRBJ1-2
D gene: TRBD1
clone size: -
CDR3 DNA: TGTGCCAGCAGTCCGGACAGGGGTTATGGCTACACCTTC
CDR3 protein: CASSPDRGYGYTF

V gene: TRBV5-6
J gene: TRBJ2-7
D gene: -
clone size: -
CDR3 DNA: TGTGCCAGCAGCTTGGAACAGTATGTCTACGAGCAGTACTTC
CDR3 protein: CASSLEQYVYEQYF

V gene: TRBV18
J gene: TRBJ1-4
D gene: TRBD1
clone size: -
CDR3 DNA: TGTGCCAGCTCACCTCCCGGGACAGGTCCGCTTTTT
CDR3 protein: CASSPPGTGPLF

V gene: TRBV2
J gene: TRBJ2-6
D gene: TRBD1
clone size: -
CDR3 DNA: TGTGCCAGCAGAGAGGACAGGGCTGGGGCCAACGTCCTGACTTTC
CDR3 protein: CASREDRAGANVLTF

V gene: TRBV4-1
J gene: TRBJ2-1
D gene: TRBD2
clone size: -
CDR3 DNA: TGCGCCAGCAGCCAACAGGGGTTAGCGGGAGCTTCCAATGAGCAGTTCTTC
CDR3 protein: CASSQQGLAGASNEQFF

V gene: TRBV5-5
J gene: TRBJ1-2
D gene: -
clone size: -
CDR3 DNA: TGTGCCAGCAGCTTCCGGGGAGACTATGGCTACACCTTC
CDR3 protein: CASSFRGDYGYTF